One and the same sample provided the 26 T cell receptor beta chains below, sequenced in a study of response to subunit inactivated influenza vaccine. TCRdb passed the RT-PCR reads through MiXCR, listing each CDR3 protein once. The sample holds 500,000 to 600,000 distinct CDR3 sequences, 14% seen once. The specimen was PBMCs from blood, collected less than 13 days after vaccination. These TCRs come from a man aged 50-59 years who received an inactivated influenza vaccine.

On this clonotype: A much larger clone differs by one base, so this may be a read error. The rearrangement uses TRBV29-1 and TRBJ2-3, with 8 bases aligning to TRBD1. Germline CDR1 and CDR2: SQVTM and ANQGSEA. There are 13 residues in the CDR3. The CDR3 loop reads CSAGQGRTDTRYF. CDR3 nucleotides: TGCAGCGCCGGACAGGGCCGTACAGATACGCGGTATTTT.

This clonotype was observed a few times. The rearrangement links TRBV12-3 or TRBV12-4 to TRBJ2-2; a weak D match, TRBD1 (6 bases). The CDR3 totals 18 residues. The germline V and J ends were trimmed by 6 bases and 5 bases, with 25 bases remaining between them. The CDR3 sequence is CASRSFGTSGGITGELFF. The DNA for the CDR3 is TGTGCCAGCAGATCATTCGGGACATCGGGCGGAATAACCGGGGAGCTGTTTTTT.

The chain recombines TRBV20-1 with TRBJ2-3; D possibly matches TRBD1 or TRBD2 (6 bases each). CDR3 length: 14 amino acids. V was clipped by 2 bases and J by 3 bases, with 12 bases between them. Per the germline V gene, CDR1 is DFQATT and CDR2 is SNEGSKA (reference sequence). This CDR3 is CSARYTGRTDTQYF. Here the CDR3 DNA reads TGCAGTGCTAGATATACAGGGAGGACAGATACGCAGTATTTT.

This clonotype was detected many times. This chain uses TRBV12-3 or TRBV12-4 with TRBJ1-1, with D possibly matching TRBD1 (6 bases). V was clipped by 4 bases and J by 0 bases, with 9 bases between them. The CDR3 sequence is 14 residues long. The CDR3 spells CASSWTELNTEAFF. The CDR3, as DNA: TGTGCCAGCAGTTGGACAGAACTGAACACTGAAGCTTTCTTT.

Many counts were recorded for this clonotype. The chain joins TRBV7-9 to TRBJ2-5, with no clear D. Germline loops: CDR1 SEHNR, CDR2 FQNEAQ (reference sequence). The CDR3 sequence is 13 residues long. V was trimmed by 5 bases and J by 0 bases, leaving 7 bases between them. CDR3 bases: TGTGCCAGCAGCCCTCGGAACCAAGAGACCCAGTACTTC. The encoded protein is CASSPRNQETQYF.

V usage is TRBV4-2 and J usage is TRBJ2-1; D possibly corresponds to TRBD1 (6 bases). Germline V gene data show CDR1 as LGHNA and CDR2 as YNFKEQ. CDR3 size: 14 residues. V lost 2 bases to trimming and J lost 4 bases, with 9 bases between them. CDR3 loop: CASSQTTGYNEQFF. CDR3 nucleotides: TGTGCCAGCAGCCAAACGACAGGTTACAATGAGCAGTTCTTC.

This clonotype was seen more than once but under ten times. The gene calls are TRBV21-1 and TRBJ2-1; TRBD2, as called in the table, went unchecked against the DNA. TRBV21-1 is termed a pseudogene. The CDR3 sequence is 15 residues long. The CDR3 sequence: CASSKNTSSCNEQFF. In DNA form, the CDR3 reads TGTGCCAGCAGCAAAAACACTAGCAGCTGCAATGAGCAGTTCTTC.

This clonotype was detected only a few times. The chain combines TRBV21-1 with TRBJ2-1; the table names TRBD2, a call not compared with the DNA. TRBV21-1 is listed as a pseudogene. CDR3 length equals 17 residues. The CDR3 region is CASSTPGDLAGVHEQFF. The CDR3 DNA follows: TGTGCCAGCAGCACACCGGGGGACTTAGCGGGAGTGCATGAGCAGTTCTTC.

The table lists this clonotype with a few counts. The chain carries TRBV6-2 or TRBV6-3 and TRBJ1-6; 7 bases line up with TRBD1. CDR1 and CDR2 (germline): MNHEY, SVGEGT. The J segment lost 6 bases and the V segment lost 2 bases, leaving 7 bases of the junction unmatched. The CDR3 spans 16 residues. CDR3 in amino acids: CASSYQQGKTNSPLHF. DNA of the CDR3: TGTGCCAGCAGTTACCAACAGGGGAAGACTAATTCACCCCTCCACTTT.

The V and J genes are TRBV12-3 or TRBV12-4 and TRBJ2-3; possibly TRBD1 or TRBD2 for D (6 bases each). This CDR3 spans 15 amino acids. Trimming pared 7 bases from V and 0 bases from J, leaving 14 bases between. CDR3 residues: CASTWGAPSTDTQYF. CDR3 coding DNA: TGTGCCAGCACTTGGGGGGCCCCTAGCACAGATACGCAGTATTTT.

In its sample, this clonotype was seen a few times. The chain is built from TRBV20-1 and TRBJ2-7, with 13 bases matching TRBD2. Unmatched junction bases numbered 7, after V lost 3 bases and J lost 5 bases. The length of the CDR3 is 15 residues. Germline V lookup: CDR1 DFQATT, CDR2 SNEGSKA (reference sequence). The DNA for the CDR3 is TGCAGTGCTAGCCCCGGGACTAGCGGGACGAACGAGCAGTACTTC. Its translation is CSASPGTSGTNEQYF.

This clonotype has only a few counts. This chain connects TRBV11-2 to TRBJ2-7; TRBD2 matches 10 bases. The length of the CDR3 is 17 residues. Germline CDR1 is SGHAT and CDR2 is FQNNGV. V shed 0 bases, J shed 3 bases, and the junction held 8 bases outside the gene matches. The CDR3 nucleotides are TGTGCCAGCAGCTTAGATAGCCTAGCGGGGGTCCTCTACGAGCAGTACTTC. It codes for CASSLDSLAGVLYEQYF.

The V gene is TRBV7-6, the J gene TRBJ2-3; perhaps TRBD2 as D (6 bases). CDR3 size: 15 residues. CDR1 SGHVS and CDR2 FNYEAQ come from the germline V gene. The V gene lost 1 base and the J gene lost 6 bases, with 14 bases spanning the gap. CDR3 DNA: TGTGCCAGCAGCTTAGAGAGGAACCTAGCGGATACGCAGTATTTT. Its translation is CASSLERNLADTQYF.

The V gene is TRBV6-1, the J gene TRBJ1-3; D gene unclear. The CDR3 is 14 amino acids. V lost 5 bases and J 4 bases, leaving 12 bases between the germline ends. Per germline, CDR1 MNHNS and CDR2 SASEGT. CDR3 nucleotide sequence: TGTGCCAGCAGTCCATCAGTGGGAGGAAACACCATATATTTT. Its protein product is CASSPSVGGNTIYF.

Ten or more counts support this clonotype. The chain recombines TRBV28 with TRBJ2-7; the D is unclear. The V gene lost 6 bases and the J gene lost 3 bases, with 6 bases spanning the gap. The CDR3 runs to 11 residues. Germline CDR1 MDHEN, CDR2 SYDVKM. Written as DNA, the CDR3 is TGTGCCAGCAGGTCCAGCTACGAGCAGTACTTC. Its protein is CASRSSYEQYF.

The rearrangement joins TRBV30 to TRBJ2-1; D may be TRBD1 (6 bases). This CDR3 spans 14 amino acids. V was clipped by 4 bases and J by 7 bases, with 17 bases between them. Germline V lookup: CDR1 GTSNPN, CDR2 SVGIG (reference sequence). CDR3 loop: CAWTRQGPKNEQFF. The CDR3 nucleotides read TGTGCCTGGACTCGGCAGGGGCCGAAAAATGAGCAGTTCTTC. The variable domain in full, with the rest retrieved from reference TRBV30 and TRBJ2-1, is SQTIHQWPATLVQPVGSPLSLECTVEGTSNPNLYWYRQAAGRGLQLLFYSVGIGQISSEVPQNLSASRPQDRQFILSSKKLLLSDSGFYLCAWTRQGPKNEQFFGPGTRLTVL.

This chain connects TRBV12-3 or TRBV12-4 to TRBJ2-1, with D unresolved. V lost 8 bases and J 4 bases, leaving 18 bases between the germline ends. The CDR3 length is 15 residues. CDR3 coding DNA: TGTGCCAGCTCCGGCCTGGCTATATCTTACAATGAGCAGTTCTTC. The encoded protein is CASSGLAISYNEQFF.

There are a few counts of this clonotype. This chain joins TRBV29-1 and TRBJ2-4; the D is unclear. Germline lookup yields CDR1 SQVTM and CDR2 ANQGSEA. CDR3 size: 12 residues. The V gene lost 1 base and the J gene lost 4 bases, with 5 bases spanning the gap. DNA of the CDR3: TGCAGCGTTGAAGTCCAGAAAAACATTCAGTACTTC. Protein sequence: CSVEVQKNIQYF.

This clonotype appeared a few times. An end of the junction does not agree with germline; a read error may underlie this. The V and J genes are TRBV9 and TRBJ2-3; the D is unclear. From germline, CDR1 is SGDLS and CDR2 YYNGEE. The CDR3 totals 13 residues. CDR3 nucleotides: TGTGCCAGCAGCGTAGATCCGTCCGTAGCCCCGCATTTT. It specifies CASSVDPSVAPHF.

The rearrangement links TRBV5-1 to TRBJ2-3; 11 bases match TRBD2. V dropped 1 base and J dropped 5; count of bases not matched to a gene: 6. The CDR3 totals 16 residues. Germline CDR1 and CDR2: SGHRS and YFSETQ. The CDR3 DNA reads as TGCGCCAGCAGCTTGATGACTAGCGGGGTTGGAGATACGCAGTATTTT. Translation gives CASSLMTSGVGDTQYF.

V and J are TRBV14 and TRBJ2-2; D is undetermined. Germline values: CDR1 SGHDN, CDR2 FVKESK. The V and J ends lost 1 base and 7 bases respectively, with 7 bases between them. This CDR3 is built from 13 residues. DNA of the CDR3: TGTGCCAGCAGCCAAGGCGTCCGCGGGGAGCTGTTTTTT. Its translation is CASSQGVRGELFF. Full variable domain (remainder filled in from reference TRBV14 and TRBJ2-2): EAGVTQFPSHSVIEKGQTVTLRCDPISGHDNLYWYRRVMGKEIKFLLHFVKESKQDESGMPNNRFLAERTGGTYSTLKVQPAELEDSGVYFCASSQGVRGELFFGEGSRLTVL.

The chain recombines TRBV24-1 with TRBJ1-1; D ambiguous. Germline V gives CDR1 KGHDR, CDR2 SFDVKD. V lost 4 bases and J 1 base, leaving 12 bases between the germline ends. This CDR3 spans 15 amino acids. This CDR3 reads CATSEAGGKNTEAFF. In nucleotides, the CDR3 is TGTGCCACCAGTGAGGCAGGTGGGAAGAACACTGAAGCTTTCTTT.

This clonotype was seen only a few times. V gene TRBV12-3 or TRBV12-4 combines with J gene TRBJ2-2, with no clear D. The CDR3 length is 12 residues. Trimming stripped 7 bases from V and 6 bases from J, with 9 bases between. CDR3 DNA: TGTGCCAGCAAAAAAGCCCCCGGGGAGCTGTTTTTT. Encoded protein: CASKKAPGELFF.

This clonotype has only a few counts. The chain joins TRBV15 to TRBJ2-1; 8 bases agree with TRBD1. Germline values: CDR1 LNHNV, CDR2 YYDKDF (reference sequence). The CDR3 is made up of 16 amino acids. The J segment lost 8 bases and the V segment lost 2 bases, leaving 11 bases of the junction unmatched. This chain's CDR3 is CATSRSGQGRFDEQFF. In DNA form, the CDR3 reads TGTGCCACCAGCAGATCAGGACAGGGACGGTTTGATGAGCAGTTCTTC.

The CDR3 loop reads CATSYRPSGNTIYF. CDR3 bases: TGTGCCACGTCTTACAGGCCCTCGGGGAACACCATATATTTT. This sequence joins TRBV7-9 and TRBJ1-3, with D maybe TRBD1 (5 bases). Per the germline V gene, CDR1 is SEHNR and CDR2 is FQNEAQ (reference sequence). This CDR3 region has 14 residues. Between the trimmed V and J ends, which lost 10 bases and 7 bases, there was a span of 20 bases.

On this clonotype itself: One junction end does not reproduce the germline sequence, and a read error may be involved. V is TRBV7-7 and J is TRBJ2-5; D unclear. CDR3 length: 14 residues. CDR1 and CDR2 from the germline V gene are SSHAT and FNYEAQ (reference sequence). The CDR3 loop reads CASSLGGPGETQYF. CDR3 DNA sequence: TGTGCTAGCAGTTTAGGCGGTCCCGGGGAGACCCAGTACTTC.